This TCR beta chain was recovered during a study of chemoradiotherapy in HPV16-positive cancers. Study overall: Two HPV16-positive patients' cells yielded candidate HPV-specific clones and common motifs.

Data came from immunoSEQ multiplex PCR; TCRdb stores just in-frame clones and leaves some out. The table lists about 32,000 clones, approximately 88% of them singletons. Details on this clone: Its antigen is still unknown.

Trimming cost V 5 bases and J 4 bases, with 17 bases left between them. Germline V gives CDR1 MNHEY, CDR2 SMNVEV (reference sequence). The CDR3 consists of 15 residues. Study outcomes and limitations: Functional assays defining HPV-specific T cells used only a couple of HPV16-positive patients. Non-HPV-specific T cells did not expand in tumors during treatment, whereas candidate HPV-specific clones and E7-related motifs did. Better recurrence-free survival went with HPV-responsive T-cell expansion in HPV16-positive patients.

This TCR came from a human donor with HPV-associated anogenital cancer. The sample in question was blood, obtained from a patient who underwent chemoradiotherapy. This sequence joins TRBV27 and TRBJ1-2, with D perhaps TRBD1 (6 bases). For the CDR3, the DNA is TGTGCCAGCAGTACTAAAATACAGGGTATCTATGGCTACACCTTC. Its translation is CASSTKIQGIYGYTF.